This T cell receptor (beta chain) derives from a study of CD8 T cells in Susac syndrome (dated 2019 in TCRdb). Regarding the complete study: Repertoire sequencing was used to test whether CD8+ T cell activation and differentiation in Susac syndrome was antigen driven. Overall study outcomes, separate from this receptor: The TCR sequencing and HLA analysis was acknowledged to have included a relatively small number of individuals.

RNA was extracted with the RNeasy kit and roughly 0.5 to 1 ug was reverse transcribed using random hexamers. TCR beta CDR3 regions were amplified with the immunoSEQ multiplex PCR assay covering 54 Vbeta and 13 Jbeta segments. PCR amplification bias was corrected using a synthetic template baseline for primer optimization and computational correction. In the paper's pipeline: Reads were assigned to V, D and J genes according to IMGT and analyzed in immunoSEQ Analyzer, with only productive sequences retained. Clonality was computed as one minus Shannon entropy normalized by log2 of the number of productive unique sequences. For each patient and control, public and private clones were evaluated among the 100 most prevalent clones. A clone was defined as Susac-specific if it was absent from the healthy and MS cohorts, from about 1,100 published viral clones and from other ImmuneACCESS disease sequences. TCRdb reanalyzed the raw reads on its own, using fastp at Q25 for trimming and MiXCR for clone calling, and kept in-frame beta chains. Every CDR3 protein is listed once, alongside the most common genes and DNA of its rows. The V and J calls were determined by TCRdb, not by the authors. The sample records 200,000 to 250,000 distinct CDR3 sequences, over 90% of which are singletons. The ten biggest clones cover 0.082% of the sample.

High-throughput TCR beta sequencing profiled peripheral blood CD8+ and CD4+ T cells from healthy donors, Susac syndrome patients and multiple sclerosis patients. The multiple sclerosis controls were treatment-naive patients whose relapsing-remitting disease, either stable or active, fulfilled the revised McDonald criteria. Bulk CD8+ and CD4+ T cells were purified by magnetic negative isolation, while CD8+ TEMRA cells were enriched using FACS. Blood was drawn into EDTA tubes, processed within 24 hours, and PBMCs were isolated by density gradient centrifugation. PBMCs intended for TCR sequencing were cryopreserved in liquid nitrogen and were subsequently thawed in a 37 degrees C water bath. The sorted or isolated CD4+, CD8+ and CD8+ TEMRA cells had a purity of 90% or higher. On this clonotype itself: It has no known antigen specificity. No much larger clone exists at a distance of one base, and base qualities are not known.

Trimming accounts for 4 bases at V and 7 bases at J, while the number of junction bases matched to no gene is 7. The CDR3 covers 14 residues, taking in both the cysteine and the phenylalanine. CDR3 DNA is the only sequence kept; it has 42 bases, read in frame from the first base. The germline V gene yields SNHLY for CDR1 and FYNNEI for CDR2. The clonotype was recovered from a human donor with multiple sclerosis. The V and J genes are TRBV2 and TRBJ2-4, with 7 middle bases fitting TRBD1. The sequencing input was CD4+ T cells from PBMCs. The bases are TGTGCCAGCAGTGCAACAGGGGATCGGAACATTCAGTACTTC. This sequence encodes CASSATGDRNIQYF.